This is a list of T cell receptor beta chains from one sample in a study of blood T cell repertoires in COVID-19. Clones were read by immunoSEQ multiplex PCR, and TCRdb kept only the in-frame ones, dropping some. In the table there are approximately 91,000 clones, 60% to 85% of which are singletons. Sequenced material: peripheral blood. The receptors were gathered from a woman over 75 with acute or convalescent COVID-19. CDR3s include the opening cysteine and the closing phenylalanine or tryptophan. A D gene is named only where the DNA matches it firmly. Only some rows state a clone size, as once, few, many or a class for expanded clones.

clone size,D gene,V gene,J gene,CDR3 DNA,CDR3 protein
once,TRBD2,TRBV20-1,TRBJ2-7,TGCAGTGCTAGTTTAGCGGGCGCTTCTGAGCAGTACTTC,CSASLAGASEQYF
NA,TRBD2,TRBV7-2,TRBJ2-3,TGTGCCAGCAGCTCGACTAGCGGGGGTCGCACAGATACGCAGTATTTT,CASSSTSGGRTDTQYF
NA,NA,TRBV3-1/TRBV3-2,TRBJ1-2,TGTGCCAGCAGCCAAGGGTGGCTGTCAGGCTACACCTTC,CASSQGWLSGYTF
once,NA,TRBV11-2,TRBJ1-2,TGTGCCAGCAGCCCATACCCGGAGGCTCAGGACACCTTC,CASSPYPEAQDTF
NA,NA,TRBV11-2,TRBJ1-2,TGTGCCAGCAGCTCGGGACAAACTAACTATGGCTACACCTTC,CASSSGQTNYGYTF
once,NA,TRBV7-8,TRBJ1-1,TGTGCCAGCAGCTTAATGGTCCGGACTGAAGCTTTCTTT,CASSLMVRTEAFF
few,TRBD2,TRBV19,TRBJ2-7,TGTGCCAGTAGTATTAGTAGCGGGAGTTCCTACGAGCAGTACTTC,CASSISSGSSYEQYF
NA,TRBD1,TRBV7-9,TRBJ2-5,TGTGCCAGCAGCTTAGGGACAGGGTTAGAGGAGACCCAGTACTTC,CASSLGTGLEETQYF
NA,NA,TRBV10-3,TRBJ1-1,TGTGCCATCAGTGAGGTGAGGGAAGCTTTCTTT,CAISEVREAFF
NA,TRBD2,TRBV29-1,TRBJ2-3,TGCAGCGTTGGAGCGATAGCGGGAGAAGGAACAGATACGCAGTATTTT,CSVGAIAGEGTDTQYF
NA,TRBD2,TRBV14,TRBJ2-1,TGTGCCAGCAGCCTCGCGGCGGGGGGTTACAATGAGCAGTTCTTC,CASSLAAGGYNEQFF
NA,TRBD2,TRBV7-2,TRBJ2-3,TGTGCCAGCAGCCTACTAGCGGGGATTAGCACAGATACGCAGTATTTT,CASSLLAGISTDTQYF
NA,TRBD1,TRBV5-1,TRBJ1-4,TGCGCCAGCAGCTTGCCCCGGACAGGGTTTAATGAAAAACTGTTTTTT,CASSLPRTGFNEKLFF
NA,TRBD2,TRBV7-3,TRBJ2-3,TGTGCCAGCAGCTTCAGCGGCGGGGGGTTAGATACGCAGTATTTT,CASSFSGGGLDTQYF
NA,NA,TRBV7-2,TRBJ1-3,TGTGCCAGCAGCTATTCAGGGTCCTCTGGAAACACCATATATTTT,CASSYSGSSGNTIYF
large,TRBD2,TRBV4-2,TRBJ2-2,TGTGCCAGCAGCCCGAGCCCGGGACTAGCGGGGGGGCGGGAGCTGTTTTTT,CASSPSPGLAGGRELFF
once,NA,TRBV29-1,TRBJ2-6,TGCAGCGTCCCGACAGCCTCTGGGGCCAACGTCCTGACTTTC,CSVPTASGANVLTF
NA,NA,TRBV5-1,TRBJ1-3,TGCGCCAGCAGCTTCCAAGGGGATTCGGGAAACACCATATATTTT,CASSFQGDSGNTIYF
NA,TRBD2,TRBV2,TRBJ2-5,TGTGCCAGCGGGACTAGCGGGGGGCGGGTGGAGACCCAGTACTTC,CASGTSGGRVETQYF
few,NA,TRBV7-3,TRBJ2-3,TGTGCCAGCAGCCGGATTCCGGGAGATACGCAGTATTTT,CASSRIPGDTQYF
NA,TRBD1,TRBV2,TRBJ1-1,TGTGCCAGCAGTAGGACAGGGCGGACTGAAGCTTTCTTT,CASSRTGRTEAFF
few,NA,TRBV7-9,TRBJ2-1,TGTGCCAGCAGCCCTAGGTCCTACAATGAGCAGTTCTTC,CASSPRSYNEQFF
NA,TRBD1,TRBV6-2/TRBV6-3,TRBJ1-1,TGTGCCAGCAGTTACACCTTCGGACAGGGAGCTTTCTTT,CASSYTFGQGAFF
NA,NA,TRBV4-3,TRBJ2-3,TGCGCCAGCAGCCAAGTTCTGGGAGGTCGTAGCACAGATACGCAGTATTTT,CASSQVLGGRSTDTQYF
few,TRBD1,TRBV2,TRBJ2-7,TGTGCCAGCGCCGGGGAACAGGGGGCCCGCGAGCAGTACTTC,CASAGEQGAREQYF
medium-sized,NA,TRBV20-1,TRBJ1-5,TGCAGTGCTAGTGAGGGAGGGGATCAGCCCCAGCATTTT,CSASEGGDQPQHF
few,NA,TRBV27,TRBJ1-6,TGTGCCAGCAGGGGCCCCGGGGGTTCACCCCTCCACTTT,CASRGPGGSPLHF
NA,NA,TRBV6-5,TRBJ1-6,TGTGCCAGCAGAGGAAGCGGGGGCAATTCACCCCTCCACTTT,CASRGSGGNSPLHF
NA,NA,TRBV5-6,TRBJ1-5,TGTGCCAGCAGCTTTGGGGAGCAGCCCCAGCATTTT,CASSFGEQPQHF
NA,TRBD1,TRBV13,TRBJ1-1,TGTGCCAGCAGCTTGGCCGGTTCGGCCGCAGGGGGCTCTGAAGCTTTCTTT,CASSLAGSAAGGSEAFF
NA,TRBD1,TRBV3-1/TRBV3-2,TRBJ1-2,TGTGCCAGGGTGGCGAAAACAGGGGCCGAACCGTATGGCTACACCTTC,CARVAKTGAEPYGYTF
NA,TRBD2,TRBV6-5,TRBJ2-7,TGTGCCGGTTCGGGGGGACTAGCGGGTGGAAACGAGCAGTACTTC,CAGSGGLAGGNEQYF
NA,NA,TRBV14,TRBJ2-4,TGTGCCAGCAGCCCCACCGGCGGGCCGGGCATTCAGTACTTC,CASSPTGGPGIQYF
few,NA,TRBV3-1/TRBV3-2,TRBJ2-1,TGTGCCAGCAGCCGACGCCCGGCGGCTAATGAGCAGTTCTTC,CASSRRPAANEQFF
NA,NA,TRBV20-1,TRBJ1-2,TGCAGTGCTAGTAATTCCCAGGGTTTTCAAGGTGGCTACACCTTC,CSASNSQGFQGGYTF
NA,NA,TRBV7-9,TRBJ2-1,TGTGCCAGCAGCGTCTACAGGTTACGGACCTACAATGAGCAGTTCTTC,CASSVYRLRTYNEQFF
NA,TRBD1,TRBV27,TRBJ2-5,TGTGCCAGCAGTTTATCCGCCGGGACAGGGGCGGAGACCCAGTACTTC,CASSLSAGTGAETQYF
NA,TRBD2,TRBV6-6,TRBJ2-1,TGTGCCAGCAGTCGAACTAGCGGCGGTCGAGTTTCCTACAATGAGCAGTTCTTC,CASSRTSGGRVSYNEQFF
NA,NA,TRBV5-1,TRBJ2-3,TGCGCCAGCAGCTTGTGGGCCCCCCGTCAGTCAGATACGCAGTATTTT,CASSLWAPRQSDTQYF
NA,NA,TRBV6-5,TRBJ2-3,TGTGCCAGCAGTTCATTACTAGGGGGAACAGATACGCAGTATTTT,CASSSLLGGTDTQYF
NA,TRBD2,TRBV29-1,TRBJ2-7,TGCAGCGTCCTCGCTCGGTCCAAAAGGGCGGGAGGTCGGAACGAGCAGTACTTC,CSVLARSKRAGGRNEQYF
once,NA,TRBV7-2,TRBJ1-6,TGTGCCAGCAGCACTCAGGGGTCAAATTCACCCCTCCACTTT,CASSTQGSNSPLHF
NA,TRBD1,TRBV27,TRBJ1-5,TGTGCCAGCGGACAGGGGAATCAGCCCCAGCATTTT,CASGQGNQPQHF
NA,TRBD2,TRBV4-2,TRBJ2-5,TGTGCCAGCAGCCAAGGAACTAGCGGGGGGGCGGGAGAGACCCAGTACTTC,CASSQGTSGGAGETQYF
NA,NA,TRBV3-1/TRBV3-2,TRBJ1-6,TGTGCCAGCAGCCAAAATTGGGGAGACTATAATTCACCCCTCCACTTT,CASSQNWGDYNSPLHF
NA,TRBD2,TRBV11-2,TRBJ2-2,TGTGCCAGCAGCTTACTAAGGGGAGGGGCGGGGGAGCTGTTTTTT,CASSLLRGGAGELFF
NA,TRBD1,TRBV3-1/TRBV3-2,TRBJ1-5,TGTGCCAGCAGCCAAGGGACAGGGAGGGTTCAGCCCCAGCATTTT,CASSQGTGRVQPQHF
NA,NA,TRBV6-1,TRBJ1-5,TGTGCCAGCAGTGAGAAGTGGGGGCGCAATCAGCCCCAGCATTTT,CASSEKWGRNQPQHF
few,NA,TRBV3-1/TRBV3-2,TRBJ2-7,TGTGCCAGCAGCCAATTGAGGACAGTATCCTACGAGCAGTACTTC,CASSQLRTVSYEQYF
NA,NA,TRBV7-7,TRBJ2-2,TGTGCTAGCAGCCCGAAGGGGGACACCGGGGAGCTGTTTTTT,CASSPKGDTGELFF
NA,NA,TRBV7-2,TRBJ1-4,TGTGCCAGCAGCCCGTCCGGGGGAAGGGAAAAACTGTTTTTT,CASSPSGGREKLFF
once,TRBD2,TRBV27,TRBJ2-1,TGTGCCAGCATGGGGGGGTTGGGCTACAATGAGCAGTTCTTC,CASMGGLGYNEQFF
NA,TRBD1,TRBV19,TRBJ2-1,TGTGCCAGTAGTAGGGGAGACAGGGGCTACTACAATGAGCAGTTCTTC,CASSRGDRGYYNEQFF
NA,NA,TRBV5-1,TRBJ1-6,TGCGCCAGCAGCCAGGGGCCGAAGGGTTCACCCCTCCACTTT,CASSQGPKGSPLHF